Sequencing of this TCR beta chain was carried out in a study of naive and memory T cell subsets. An equimolar mix of two oligonucleotides served as the beta constant-region primer for TRBC1 and TRBC2. Nested alpha and beta constant-region primers with the SP2 primer drove four PCR rounds on ligated cDNA. The cDNA 3' end received a ligated single-stranded oligonucleotide carrying the SP2 primer and a 12-nucleotide UMI. A single record per CDR3 protein comes from TCRdb applying MiXCR to the UMI-ligation and nested PCR reads. Among 30,000 to 40,000 distinct CDR3 sequences, around 18% were seen once, and the ten largest hold around 3.5%. Germline V gene sequence: CDR1 MDHEN, CDR2 SYDVKM. V lost 6 bases and J lost 3, with 17 bases in between. The CDR3 is 15 amino acids.

Input material: effector memory CD4+ T cells from blood. Noted subset: effector memory, CD45RA- CD27-. The origin of this receptor is a human donor in good health. The chain is built from TRBV28 and TRBJ2-5; TRBD1 might be the D (8 bases). The CDR3 is CASSSRQGREETQYF. CDR3 DNA sequence: TGTGCCAGCAGCTCCCGACAGGGGAGGGAAGAGACCCAGTACTTC.